Described below is a single TCR beta chain sequence and its context. This sample is part of a study of CD8 T cells in ankylosing spondylitis. Trimming stripped 0 bases from V and 3 bases from J, with 6 bases between. The CDR3 has 14 amino acids. Germline V CDR1 and CDR2: SGHDT, YYEEEE. MiXCR, applied by TCRdb to the 5' RACE reads, yields one record per CDR3 protein. The data contain approximately 150,000 distinct CDR3 sequences, around a third of them singletons. Source material: synovial fluid, either unsorted or a sorted T cell fraction (not recorded which). The V and J genes are TRBV5-6 and TRBJ1-4; the D is unclear. This receptor was identified in a male donor with ankylosing spondylitis. For the CDR3, the DNA is TGTGCCAGCAGCTTGGGACTGCCTAATGAAAAACTGTTTTTT. This translates into CASSLGLPNEKLFF.